Shown below are 23 T cell receptor beta chains from a single sample sequenced in a study of shared clonotypes between healthy human individuals. Data came from immunoSEQ multiplex PCR; TCRdb stores just in-frame clones and leaves some out. This sample yields 2 million to 2.5 million clones, of which about 92% are seen a single time; 1.7% belongs to the top ten. Terminally differentiated effector memory CD45RA+ cells were excluded from the naive CD8 cells, which were CD45RO-negative and positively selected for CCR7. Sequencing was performed on naive CD8+ T cells from PBMCs. These receptors were collected from a man aged 18 to 35 in good health. Some clones in this sample may be carry-over from other donors' samples.

This clone was recorded only once. J is TRBJ2-1 and V is TRBV9; 9 nucleotides line up with TRBD2. V shed 1 base and J 10 bases; nucleotides not matched to a gene: 15. In germline, CDR1 is SGDLS, CDR2 YYNGEE. The CDR3 totals 17 residues. Here the CDR3 DNA reads TGTGCCAGCAGCGTACTACAGGGTGGCGGGAGGGGCGAGGAGCAGTTCTTC. As protein: CASSVLQGGGRGEEQFF. The full variable domain, with the rest looked up from reference TRBV9 and TRBJ2-1, is DSGVTQTPKHLITATGQRVTLRCSPRSGDLSVYWYQQSLDQGLQFLIQYYNGEERAKGNILERFSAQQFPDLHSELNLSSLELGDSALYFCASSVLQGGGRGEEQFFGPGTRLTVL.

The chain combines TRBV7-9 with TRBJ2-1; unclear D gene. This CDR3 has 14 amino acids. Germline CDR1 reads SEHNR; CDR2 reads FQNEAQ (reference sequence). V lost 3 bases and J 2 bases, leaving 8 bases between the germline ends. In nucleotides, the CDR3 is TGTGCCAGCAGCTTGATGCGGACCTACAATGAGCAGTTCTTC. Encoded protein: CASSLMRTYNEQFF.

J is TRBJ2-2 and V is TRBV30; 7 nucleotides match TRBD2. The CDR3 extends over 16 amino acids. CDR1 is GTSNPN, CDR2 SVGIG, per germline (reference sequence). The V segment lost 1 base and the J segment 7 bases; nucleotides outside the gene matches: 12. CDR3 in amino acids: CAWSGVGGGPGGELFF. The CDR3 region has the DNA TGTGCCTGGAGTGGAGTCGGGGGAGGGCCCGGCGGGGAGCTGTTTTTT.

The gene calls are TRBV5-6 and TRBJ2-5; 14 nucleotides agree with TRBD2. There are 17 residues in the CDR3. V gave up 3 bases and J gave up 5 bases; unmatched junction bases: 9. Germline CDR1 reads SGHDT; CDR2 reads YYEEEE. The CDR3 coding sequence is TGTGCCAGCAGCTCCGGGACTAGCGGGAGAGTGGAGGAGACCCAGTACTTC. It is translated as CASSSGTSGRVEETQYF. The entire variable domain, with the rest obtained from reference TRBV5-6 and TRBJ2-5, is as follows: DAGVTQSPTHLIKTRGQQVTLRCSPKSGHDTVSWYQQALGQGPQFIFQYYEEEERQRGNFPDRFSGHQFPNYSSELNVNALLLGDSALYLCASSSGTSGRVEETQYFGPGTRLLVL.

This clone was recorded a few times. This CDR3 is also generated by other DNA sequences in the sample. This chain connects TRBV18 to TRBJ1-1, with a tentative D call TRBD1 (5 bases). Trimming cost V 6 bases and J 1 base, with 12 bases left between them. The CDR3 runs 14 residues. Germline CDR1 reads KGHSH; CDR2 reads LQKENI. As DNA, the CDR3 is TGTGCCAGCTCCCCTGGGGCGGCGAACACTGAAGCTTTCTTT. Amino acids: CASSPGAANTEAFF.

The chain is built from TRBV7-3 and TRBJ2-3, with 9 bases matching TRBD2. The V and J ends lost 1 base and 0 bases, in that order; junction bases with no gene match: 14. Looked up from germline, CDR1 is SGHTA and CDR2 is FQGTGA. The CDR3 is 20 amino acids. Here the CDR3 reads CASSLNLAGGPQASTDTQYF. CDR3 DNA: TGTGCCAGCAGCTTAAATCTCGCGGGAGGGCCTCAAGCTAGCACAGATACGCAGTATTTT.

The chain is built from TRBV14 and TRBJ2-5; D possibly corresponds to TRBD2 (6 bases). Trimming pared 4 bases from V and 2 bases from J, leaving 20 bases between. Per germline, CDR1 SGHDN and CDR2 FVKESK. The CDR3 covers 17 residues. The CDR3 coding sequence is TGTGCCAGCAGCCGAGGGACTGGCTCCCTACAGCAAGAGACCCAGTACTTC. Its translation is CASSRGTGSLQQETQYF.

The chain uses TRBV5-8 and TRBJ2-1; 7 bases are a match to TRBD2. Germline V gene sequence: CDR1 SGHTS, CDR2 YDEGEE. After removal of 3 bases from V and 0 bases from J, the junction contained 0 bases not matched to a gene. The CDR3 covers 14 residues. The CDR3 loop is CASSSSGSYNEQFF. The CDR3 DNA reads as TGTGCCAGCAGCTCTAGCGGCTCCTACAATGAGCAGTTCTTC.

The V call is TRBV6-5, the J call TRBJ2-7; 9 bases fit TRBD1. Germline V CDR1 and CDR2: MNHEY, SVGAGI. The V segment lost 0 bases and the J segment 5 bases; nucleotides outside the gene matches: 5. This CDR3 is built from 15 residues. CDR3: CASSYSGTGIHEQYF. The DNA of the CDR3 is TGTGCCAGCAGTTACTCCGGGACAGGGATCCACGAGCAGTACTTC.

The chain joins TRBV6-1 to TRBJ2-7; 7 bases are shared with TRBD1. The V and J ends lost 0 bases and 4 bases, in that order; junction bases with no gene match: 6. Germline loops: CDR1 MNHNS, CDR2 SASEGT. The CDR3 length is 15 residues. In DNA form, the CDR3 reads TGTGCCAGCAGTGAAGCTACGTACAGGGGTTACGAGCAGTACTTC. This sequence encodes CASSEATYRGYEQYF.

This clone was detected only once. J is TRBJ2-7 and V is TRBV5-4; TRBD2 matches 14 bases. V gave up 0 bases and J gave up 7 bases; unmatched junction bases: 6. Per the germline V gene, CDR1 is SGHNT and CDR2 is YYREEE (reference sequence). The CDR3 has 16 residues. The CDR3, as DNA: TGTGCCAGCAGCTTGGAGGGACTAGCGGGAGTGCGGGAGCAGTACTTC. It codes for CASSLEGLAGVREQYF. The whole variable domain, filled in from reference TRBV5-4 and TRBJ2-7, reads ETGVTQSPTHLIKTRGQQVTLRCSSQSGHNTVSWYQQALGQGPQFIFQYYREEENGRGNFPPRFSGLQFPNYSSELNVNALELDDSALYLCASSLEGLAGVREQYFGPGTRLTVT.

As concerns this clone: At the DNA level, this CDR3 is encoded by other sequences in the same sample as well. This chain joins TRBV27 and TRBJ2-7; D is perhaps TRBD1 (6 bases). This CDR3 has 14 amino acids. In germline, CDR1 is MNHEY, CDR2 SMNVEV (reference sequence). Trimming left V 3 bases short and J 0 bases short, with 9 bases between. The CDR3 nucleotides are TGTGCCAGCAGTTTCCTAGGGGGCTCCTACGAGCAGTACTTC. Translating it yields CASSFLGGSYEQYF.

V and J are TRBV10-3 and TRBJ1-2; TRBD1 might be the D (5 bases). This CDR3 spans 14 amino acids. Trimming took off 5 bases at V and 3 bases at J, with 13 bases between the two ends. Germline values: CDR1 ENHRY, CDR2 SYGVKD. The CDR3 DNA reads as TGTGCCATCAGTACTCCCGGGACCGACTATGGCTACACCTTC. It codes for CAISTPGTDYGYTF.

In this sample, this clone turned up a few times. The chain joins TRBV27 to TRBJ1-5, with 7 bases lining up with TRBD1. The CDR3 is 15 amino acids. The ends lost 2 bases at V and 3 bases at J; junction bases unmatched: 4. The germline CDR1 and CDR2 sequences are MNHEY and SMNVEV (reference sequence). As DNA, the CDR3 is TGTGCCAGCAGTTTAATGGGACAGTTCAATCAGCCCCAGCATTTT. Translation gives CASSLMGQFNQPQHF.

This chain connects TRBV13 to TRBJ1-1; possible D gene TRBD1, 6 bases. The CDR3 length is 15 residues. Germline V gene sequence: CDR1 PRHDT, CDR2 FYEKMQ (reference sequence). The V and J ends lost 5 bases and 4 bases respectively, with 17 bases between them. As DNA, the CDR3 is TGTGCCAGCAGCCTAAGGGGGGGAAGGGGCACTGAAGCTTTCTTT. Translating gives CASSLRGGRGTEAFF.

The J gene is TRBJ2-3, the V gene TRBV4-1, with D hard to call. Trimming took 3 bases from V and 7 from J, leaving 5 bases between them. The CDR3 has 11 amino acids. Germline lookup yields CDR1 MGHRA and CDR2 YSYEKL. As DNA, the CDR3 is TGCGCCAGCAGCCAGTTATATACGCAGTATTTT. It is translated as CASSQLYTQYF.

V usage is TRBV4-2 and J usage is TRBJ2-7; 7 bases agree with TRBD1. V lost 2 bases, J lost 0 bases, and 7 bases stayed unmatched. CDR3 length equals 16 residues. Germline CDR1 reads LGHNA; CDR2 reads YNFKEQ. The CDR3 reads CASSQTGQPSSYEQYF. The CDR3 DNA reads TGTGCCAGCAGCCAAACGGGACAGCCTAGCTCCTACGAGCAGTACTTC.

The V gene is TRBV29-1, the J gene TRBJ2-3; 7 nucleotides match TRBD2. The CDR3 totals 17 residues. The ends lost 1 base at V and 4 bases at J; junction bases unmatched: 14. Germline CDR1 is SQVTM and CDR2 is ANQGSEA. The CDR3 here is CSVEVGSYTAGADTQYF. CDR3 DNA: TGCAGCGTTGAAGTTGGGAGCTACACGGCGGGGGCAGATACGCAGTATTTT.

The chain uses TRBV19 and TRBJ2-5, with 7 bases that match TRBD2. The CDR3 is made up of 16 amino acids. Unmatched junction bases numbered 16, after V lost 7 bases and J lost 5 bases. CDR1 is LNHDA, CDR2 SQIVND, per germline (reference sequence). The CDR3 region is CASTSTGRPKGETQYF. The CDR3 nucleotides read TGTGCCAGTACCTCCACCGGGAGGCCAAAGGGGGAGACCCAGTACTTC. Full variable domain (missing parts from reference TRBV19 and TRBJ2-5): DGGITQSPKYLFRKEGQNVTLSCEQNLNHDAMYWYRQDPGQGLRLIYYSQIVNDFQKGDIAEGYSVSREKKESFPLTVTSAQKNPTAFYLCASTSTGRPKGETQYFGPGTRLLVL.

This rearrangement joins TRBV7-3 to TRBJ2-1; D unresolved. V gave up 9 bases and J gave up 2 bases, with 14 bases separating them. Germline CDR1 is SGHTA and CDR2 is FQGTGA. The CDR3 spans 14 residues. The CDR3: CASKTDPTYNEQFF. The DNA of the CDR3 is TGTGCCAGTAAGACCGACCCCACCTACAATGAGCAGTTCTTC.

The V gene is TRBV28, the J gene TRBJ2-1, with 7 bases fitting TRBD2. The CDR3 is 14 residues long. V was clipped by 8 bases and J by 3 bases; unmatched bases: 7. Germline values: CDR1 MDHEN, CDR2 SYDVKM. CDR3 nucleotides: TGTGCCAGCGACGCGGGAGTGGACTACAATGAGCAGTTCTTC. It translates to CASDAGVDYNEQFF.

As regards this clone: A read error may produce the germline difference seen at one junction end. The V and J genes are TRBV10-3 and TRBJ1-2, with 7 bases matching TRBD1. The CDR3 is made up of 14 amino acids. CDR1 ENHRY and CDR2 SYGVKD come from the germline V gene. CDR3: CAISGTAPNYGYTF. CDR3 DNA sequence: TGTGCCATCAGCGGGACAGCTCCTAATTATGGCTACACCTTC.

This chain joins TRBV29-1 and TRBJ2-7; D possibly corresponds to TRBD1 (6 bases). Germline V gene sequence: CDR1 SQVTM, CDR2 ANQGSEA. Trimming left V 2 bases short and J 0 bases short, with 14 bases between. This CDR3 spans 15 amino acids. CDR3: CSVETTGLSSYEQYF. CDR3 sequence (DNA): TGCAGCGTTGAAACGACAGGCTTGAGCTCCTACGAGCAGTACTTC.